Shown below are 9 T cell receptor beta chains from a single sample sequenced in a study of blood T cells in healthy people across ages. Then a second PCR, running roughly 6 to 12 cycles, was carried out with a sample-barcoded 5' primer and a J-beta primer mix. One entry per CDR3 protein results from TCRdb running MiXCR on the 5' RACE reads. The table records 750,000 to 950,000 distinct CDR3 sequences, roughly 25% of them present only once. The data were also submitted as part of a second study, on T cells of mothers and their children.

The sequencing input was blood. Every receptor here comes from a boy between 10 and 17 years old in good health.

This clonotype was detected a few times. V gene TRBV6-1 combines with J gene TRBJ1-5, with 9 bases aligning to TRBD1. J was trimmed by 0 bases and V by 11 bases; bases with no gene match: 14. The CDR3 contains 17 residues. From germline, CDR1 is MNHNS and CDR2 SASEGT. CDR3: CAATGTGRAYSNQPQHF. CDR3 DNA: TGTGCCGCGACAGGGACAGGGAGAGCTTATAGCAATCAGCCCCAGCATTTT.

This clonotype was counted at least ten times. The chain uses TRBV9 and TRBJ2-7, with D maybe TRBD1 (5 bases). CDR1 is SGDLS, CDR2 YYNGEE, per germline. The CDR3 sequence is 13 residues long. V gave up 0 bases and J gave up 2 bases, with 6 bases separating them. This chain's CDR3 is CASSVGQTYEQYF. CDR3 sequence (DNA): TGTGCCAGCAGCGTAGGACAGACCTACGAGCAGTACTTC.

This clonotype has only a few counts. V and J are TRBV7-3 and TRBJ2-2, with TRBD2 identical over 7 bases. There are 16 residues in the CDR3. V was clipped by 6 bases and J by 2 bases; unmatched bases: 9. Germline-derived CDR1 and CDR2 are SGHTA and FQGTGA. CDR3 sequence reads: CASRVQGLPNTGELFF. CDR3 nucleotide sequence: TGTGCCAGCAGGGTTCAGGGACTACCTAACACCGGGGAGCTGTTTTTT.

This clonotype was seen a few times. The chain links TRBV18 to TRBJ2-7, with 11 positions matching TRBD2. Trimming took 3 bases from V and 5 from J; bases not matched to a gene: 6. The CDR3 consists of 15 residues. The germline gives CDR1 KGHSH, CDR2 LQKENI. The CDR3 protein is CASSPSGGAVDEQYF. The CDR3 region has the DNA TGTGCCAGCTCACCTAGCGGGGGGGCCGTCGACGAGCAGTACTTC.

The rearrangement joins TRBV7-2 to TRBJ1-3, with 7 positions matching TRBD1. The CDR3 is 14 residues long. V dropped 5 bases and J dropped 7; count of bases not matched to a gene: 8. Germline CDR1 and CDR2: SGHTA and FQGNSA. The CDR3 DNA is TGTGCCAGCAGCGTCGACAGGGAGAGGAACACCATATATTTT. Its translation: CASSVDRERNTIYF.

In this sample, this clonotype turned up a few times. The V and J genes are TRBV20-1 and TRBJ2-3; 12 bases are shared with TRBD2. The length of the CDR3 is 17 residues. The germline gives CDR1 DFQATT, CDR2 SNEGSKA (reference sequence). The J segment lost 2 bases and the V segment lost 3 bases, leaving 9 bases of the junction unmatched. CDR3 nucleotide sequence: TGCAGTGCTAGTTTGGGCCGACTAGCGGGGGACACAGATACGCAGTATTTT. This sequence encodes CSASLGRLAGDTDTQYF.

The CDR3, as DNA: TGCGCCAGCAGTTCCACAGGGAGCGGCACTGAAGCTTTCTTT. Translated: CASSSTGSGTEAFF. The chain carries TRBV10-1 and TRBJ1-1, with TRBD1 as a possible D gene (6 bases). Trimming removed 5 bases from V and 4 bases from J, with 14 bases in between. Germline values: CDR1 WNHNN, CDR2 SYGVQD (reference sequence). The CDR3 is 14 residues long.

The V call is TRBV12-3 or TRBV12-4, the J call TRBJ2-3; TRBD1 is a possible D gene (5 bases). The CDR3 runs to 15 residues. V was shortened by 6 bases and J by 0 bases, with 13 bases between the two germline ends. CDR3 protein: CASSRRVTSTDTQYF. As DNA, the CDR3 is TGTGCCAGCAGCCGCAGGGTTACTAGCACAGATACGCAGTATTTT.

This clonotype was seen a few times. The rearrangement uses TRBV9 and TRBJ1-1; D not resolved. Per the germline V gene, CDR1 is SGDLS and CDR2 is YYNGEE. V was clipped by 3 bases and J by 3 bases, with 6 bases between them. CDR3 size: 12 residues. CDR3 residues: CASSGADTEAFF. CDR3 coding DNA: TGTGCCAGCAGCGGGGCGGACACTGAAGCTTTCTTT.